This is a list of T cell receptor beta chains from one sample in a study of blood T cell repertoires in COVID-19. Measured with immunoSEQ multiplex PCR; TCRdb has only the in-frame clones, and not every one. The sample shows 86,000 or so clones, roughly nine tenths of them seen only once. Material: peripheral blood. The origin of the receptors is a man aged 45-60 years with active or convalescent COVID-19. Both conserved end residues are part of each CDR3. D genes are given only for firm matches.

J: TRBJ2-7; D: .; V: TRBV11-2; CDR3: CASSLGFGRQGSYEQYF; DNA: TGTGCCAGCAGCTTAGGATTTGGTAGGCAGGGATCCTACGAGCAGTACTTC
J: TRBJ2-3; D: TRBD2; V: TRBV10-3; CDR3: CAISAGTRGTDTQYF; DNA: TGTGCCATCAGTGCCGGGACTAGGGGCACAGATACGCAGTATTTT
J: TRBJ2-2; D: TRBD2; V: TRBV19; CDR3: CASSIDRRTSGSPVNTGELFF; DNA: TGTGCCAGTAGTATAGATCGCCGGACTAGCGGGTCCCCCGTAAACACCGGGGAGCTGTTTTTT
J: TRBJ2-3; D: TRBD1; V: TRBV27; CDR3: CASSPKDRGEDTDTQYF; DNA: TGTGCCAGCAGTCCCAAGGACAGGGGGGAGGACACAGATACGCAGTATTTT
J: TRBJ2-3; D: TRBD1; V: TRBV7-2; CDR3: CASSLEVGRGRQDTQYF; DNA: TGTGCCAGCAGCTTAGAGGTGGGCAGGGGGCGCCAAGATACGCAGTATTTT
J: TRBJ2-3; D: .; V: TRBV7-2; CDR3: CASRQSGDTQYF; DNA: TGTGCCAGCAGACAAAGCGGAGATACGCAGTATTTT
J: TRBJ1-1; D: .; V: TRBV6-4; CDR3: CASSDRSGTEAFF; DNA: TGTGCCAGCAGTGACCGCAGTGGCACTGAAGCTTTCTTT
J: TRBJ2-3; D: TRBD2; V: TRBV9; CDR3: CASSVTGGGAQLDTQYF; DNA: TGTGCCAGCAGCGTAACTGGCGGGGGGGCGCAGTTAGATACGCAGTATTTT
J: TRBJ2-1; D: .; V: TRBV4-1; CDR3: CASSQSSGSYNEQFF; DNA: TGCGCCAGCAGCCAATCCTCGGGCTCCTACAATGAGCAGTTCTTC
J: TRBJ2-4; D: TRBD1; V: TRBV3-1/TRBV3-2; CDR3: CASSPSGGQGGNIQYF; DNA: TGTGCCAGCAGTCCATCCGGGGGACAGGGGGGAAACATTCAGTACTTC